These 20 T cell receptor beta chains share one sample of origin, sequenced in a study of T cells in women clearing cervical HPV infection. Only in-frame clones appear in the TCRdb table, and some are missing; sequencing was by immunoSEQ multiplex PCR. The table lists tens of thousands of clones. The sequenced material came from blood buffy coat. Receptors were obtained from a woman between 18 and 70 years old with a cervical HPV16 infection that either progressed to CIN3+ or cleared (not recorded which).

Worth noting for this clone: The CDR3 is cut off 3 residues early in the read; its end comes from the germline J gene. The V call is TRBV20-1, the J call TRBJ2-6; D unresolved. Looked up from germline, CDR1 is DFQATT and CDR2 is SNEGSKA (reference sequence). V was shortened by 2 bases and J by 0 bases, with 5 bases between the two germline ends. The length of the CDR3 is 14 residues. The covered CDR3 bases are TGCAGTGCTAGATTAAACTCTGGGGCCAACGTC. It encodes CSARLNSGANV. The full CDR3 protein is CSARLNSGANVLTF.

Notes on this clone: The read is 3 residues too short to cover the CDR3 end, so that end is filled in from the germline J gene. The V gene is TRBV10-2, the J gene TRBJ1-2; a possible D gene is TRBD1 (5 bases). Germline V gives CDR1 WSHSY, CDR2 SAAADI. V lost 0 bases and J lost 6, with 14 bases in between. There are 15 residues in the CDR3. The CDR3 loop is CASSESTVGVNGYTF. CDR3 DNA, as far as it was read: TGCGCCAGCAGTGAGTCGACAGTAGGGGTGAATGGC.

With respect to this clone: The read ends 3 residues early relative to the CDR3; the germline J gene fills the gap. This chain joins TRBV20-1 and TRBJ1-4, with 7 bases lining up with TRBD1. This CDR3 is built from 17 residues. The V gene end was trimmed by 2 bases and the J gene end by 0 bases; junction bases not matched to a gene: 9. Germline CDR1 reads DFQATT; CDR2 reads SNEGSKA (reference sequence). The CDR3 loop reads CSARQTGVGATNEKLFF. CDR3 DNA (partial): TGCAGTGCTAGACAAACAGGGGTGGGTGCAACTAATGAAAAA.

Comments on this clone: The missing CDR3 end, 3 residues past where the read stops, is filled in from the germline J gene. This rearrangement joins TRBV29-1 to TRBJ2-3; TRBD2 aligns across 9 bases. The V and J ends lost 2 bases and 1 base, in that order; junction bases with no gene match: 7. Germline V CDR1 and CDR2: SQVTM, ANQGSEA. The CDR3 sequence is 16 residues long. Partial CDR3 DNA: TGCAGCGTTGAAAATTTGCGGGGGGGCGGCACAGATACG. As protein: CSVENLRGGGTDT. The CDR3 reads in full as CSVENLRGGGTDTQYF.

CDR3 sequence: CASSQDRGLDNSPLHF. The CDR3 bases that were read are TGCGCCAGCAGCCAGGACAGGGGCCTTGATAATTCACCC. The V call is TRBV4-1, the J call TRBJ1-6; 9 positions agree with TRBD1. The read finishes 3 residues shy of the CDR3 end, and the germline J gene is used to complete it. CDR3 length equals 16 residues. V lost 3 bases and J lost 5; bases outside the gene matches: 5. Germline values: CDR1 MGHRA, CDR2 YSYEKL.

Regarding this clone: The sequence runs out 3 residues before the end of the CDR3; the remainder is reconstructed from the germline J gene. V is TRBV20-1 and J is TRBJ2-5; 7 bases fit TRBD2. Germline V CDR1 and CDR2: DFQATT, SNEGSKA (reference sequence). The J segment lost 5 bases and the V segment lost 3 bases, leaving 9 bases of the junction unmatched. The CDR3 is 14 residues long. CDR3 protein: CSASRLTSLETQYF. CDR3 bases read: TGCAGTGCTAGTCGTCTGACTAGCCTGGAGACC.

Notes on this clone: Read data end 3 residues before the CDR3 end; the end is taken from the germline J gene. The rearrangement uses TRBV5-1 and TRBJ2-3; the match to TRBD1 covers 7 bases. Per the germline V gene, CDR1 is SGHRS and CDR2 is YFSETQ. CDR3 length equals 15 residues. V lost 2 bases and J lost 3; bases outside the gene matches: 6. The CDR3 loop reads CASSFLGGRTDTQYF. The sequenced part of the CDR3 DNA is TGCGCCAGCAGCTTCCTAGGGGGCAGAACAGATACG.

Note on this clone: Read sequence stops 3 residues before the CDR3 end, and the germline J gene provides the missing end. This chain uses TRBV20-1 with TRBJ1-4; 7 nucleotides agree with TRBD1. Germline V CDR1 and CDR2: DFQATT, SNEGSKA (reference sequence). After removal of 3 bases from V and 2 bases from J, the junction contained 12 bases not matched to a gene. This CDR3 region has 17 residues. The covered CDR3 bases are TGCAGTGCTAGGGGGCTATCAACAGGGGACACTAATGAAAAA. This gives the protein CSARGLSTGDTNEK. The whole CDR3 region reads CSARGLSTGDTNEKLFF.

Concerning this clone itself: With the read ending 3 residues before the CDR3 end, the germline J gene is used to fill in that end. The chain joins TRBV18 to TRBJ1-5, with 7 positions matching TRBD1. CDR1 is KGHSH and CDR2 is LQKENI in the germline V gene. J was trimmed by 3 bases and V by 3 bases; bases with no gene match: 2. The CDR3 consists of 14 residues. Partial CDR3 DNA: TGTGCCAGCTCACCCGGGACAGTCAATCAGCCC. Protein: CASSPGTVNQP. The CDR3 in full is CASSPGTVNQPQHF.

Concerning this clone: The read halts 3 residues ahead of the CDR3 end, with the missing end drawn from the germline J gene. The chain is built from TRBV7-9 and TRBJ1-5; D is perhaps TRBD1 (6 bases). The CDR3 is 15 residues long. Trimming stripped 2 bases from V and 6 bases from J, with 14 bases between. The germline V gene encodes CDR1 SEHNR and CDR2 FQNEAQ (reference sequence). The CDR3 sequence is CASSLNAAGAQPQHF. CDR3 bases read: TGTGCCAGCAGCTTAAACGCGGCAGGGGCTCAGCCC.

With respect to this clone: The read is 3 residues too short to cover the CDR3 end, so that end is filled in from the germline J gene. The chain combines TRBV6-1 with TRBJ2-3; D is possibly TRBD1 (6 bases). There are 14 residues in the CDR3. Germline values: CDR1 MNHNS, CDR2 SASEGT. The covered CDR3 bases are TGTGCCAGCAGTGAAAAGGGGGTGAAACAGCCG. Its protein product is CASSEKGVKQP. The whole CDR3 reads CASSEKGVKQPQYF.

Concerning this clone itself: The CDR3 end is not reached by the read, which stops 3 residues before it; the germline J gene fills it in. V gene TRBV20-1 combines with J gene TRBJ2-1; 15 positions match TRBD2. This CDR3 has 19 amino acids. The V segment lost 5 bases and the J segment 4 bases; nucleotides outside the gene matches: 15. Germline V gene data show CDR1 as DFQATT and CDR2 as SNEGSKA (reference sequence). CDR3: CSALKPGLAGGLRYNEQFF. CDR3 DNA (partial): TGCAGTGCTCTAAAACCTGGACTAGCGGGGGGGCTTAGGTACAATGAG.

Concerning this clone: One end of the junction fails to match germline, which may point to a read error. Other DNA variants within this sample encode the same CDR3. The sequenced CDR3 bases are TGTGCCAGTAGTGTACAGATGAACACGGAA. It is translated as CASSVQMNTE. The CDR3 in full is CASSVQMNTEAFF. The chain has TRBV19 and TRBJ1-1; unclear D gene. The read gets to within 3 residues of the CDR3 end, and the germline J gene fills in the rest. In germline, CDR1 is LNHDA, CDR2 SQIVND (reference sequence). CDR3 length: 13 residues.

Concerning this clone: The CDR3 end lies 3 residues beyond the end of the read and is filled in from the germline J gene. The chain employs TRBV30 and TRBJ2-2, with 7 nucleotides matching TRBD2. The V gene's germline CDR1 is GTSNPN and CDR2 SVGIG (reference sequence). J was trimmed by 4 bases and V by 0 bases; bases with no gene match: 5. This CDR3 has 15 amino acids. The CDR3 sequence is CAWSVGGSGTGELFF. The part of the CDR3 DNA that was read is TGTGCCTGGAGTGTGGGGGGGTCGGGCACCGGGGAG.

As concerns this clone: The CDR3 goes on 3 residues after the read ends, and that part is filled in from the germline J gene. The rearrangement joins TRBV5-1 to TRBJ1-2; unclear D gene. Per germline, CDR1 SGHRS and CDR2 YFSETQ. The CDR3 is made up of 15 amino acids. The part of the CDR3 DNA that was read is TGCGCCAGCAGCTTGAACACTGGACTTTCCTACGAC. Translated, it gives CASSLNTGLSYD. The entire CDR3 protein is CASSLNTGLSYDYTF.

On this clone: The read ends 3 residues early relative to the CDR3; the germline J gene fills the gap. The same CDR3 arises from other DNA sequences in this sample as well. The chain combines TRBV2 with TRBJ1-2; TRBD1 aligns across 9 bases. Germline assignment: CDR1 SNHLY and CDR2 FYNNEI. J was trimmed by 7 bases and V by 3 bases; bases with no gene match: 6. The CDR3 runs to 14 residues. CDR3: CASSERTGAGGYTF. The sequenced CDR3 bases are TGTGCCAGCAGTGAGCGGACAGGGGCCGGTGGC.

Of note for this clone: Read coverage stops 3 residues before the CDR3 terminus; the germline J gene supplies the remainder. The rearrangement joins TRBV19 to TRBJ2-2, with 8 nucleotides matching TRBD1. V shed 6 bases and J 6 bases; nucleotides not matched to a gene: 9. The germline V gene encodes CDR1 LNHDA and CDR2 SQIVND (reference sequence). This CDR3 is built from 15 residues. This chain's CDR3 is CASSSDRGYSGELFF. The CDR3 DNA, read in part, is TGTGCCAGTAGCTCCGACAGGGGATATTCCGGGGAG.

Concerning this clone: The read terminates 3 residues ahead of where the CDR3 ends, so the germline J gene completes it. V is TRBV30 and J is TRBJ2-1; 9 bases match TRBD2. After removal of 2 bases from V and 4 bases from J, the junction contained 6 bases not matched to a gene. CDR3 length: 15 amino acids. The germline V gene has CDR1 GTSNPN and CDR2 SVGIG (reference sequence). CDR3 bases read: TGTGCCTGGAGTCTGAGCGGGGGGCCGTACAATGAG. This translates into CAWSLSGGPYNE. The complete CDR3 reads CAWSLSGGPYNEQFF.

Regarding this clone: The read finishes 3 residues shy of the CDR3 end, and the germline J gene is used to complete it. The genes are TRBV5-1 and TRBJ1-2, with D tentatively TRBD1 (6 bases). CDR1 and CDR2 (germline): SGHRS, YFSETQ. This CDR3 has 13 residues. Trimming shortened V by 2 bases and J by 7 bases, and 12 bases separated the two germline ends. Partial CDR3 DNA: TGCGCCAGCAGCTTATACAGGGAGAGTGGC. It specifies CASSLYRESG. The CDR3, in full, reads CASSLYRESGYTF.

Note on this clone: The read finishes 3 residues shy of the CDR3 end, and the germline J gene is used to complete it. The V and J genes are TRBV7-2 and TRBJ2-5; weak D call: TRBD2 (5 bases). Trimming cost V 5 bases and J 7 bases, with 20 bases left between them. The germline CDR1 and CDR2 sequences are SGHTA and FQGNSA. The CDR3 covers 15 residues. Here the CDR3 reads CASSTMDLSGGTQYF. The part of the CDR3 DNA that was read is TGTGCCAGCAGCACCATGGACTTGTCTGGTGGGACC.